This T cell receptor beta chain appears in the sequencing data of a study of graft-versus-host responses after intestinal transplantation. Study-level background: Recipients underwent multivisceral, liver-intestinal, or isolated intestinal transplants. Tacrolimus and steroids were given for 2 to 3 years to all recipients after anti-thymocyte globulin induction. Whole-study findings and limits: Patients who carried graft-donor T cell macrochimerism also had high graft-versus-host to host-versus-graft clonal ratios in their allografts.

Assay used: immunoSEQ multiplex PCR; TCRdb lists only in-frame clones, some missing. Among some 8,000 clones listed, around 90% were seen once. Trimming stripped 0 bases from V and 6 bases from J, with 2 bases between. The CDR3 has 12 residues. CDR1 MNHEY and CDR2 SVGAGI come from the germline V gene. Of note for this clone: Antigen: not known.

The sample here was PBMCs, taken around 30 days after intestinal transplant. The V and J genes are TRBV6-5 and TRBJ2-2; no clear D gene. This TCR was recovered from a human patient who received an intestinal transplant, so some T cells may come from the graft donor. In DNA form, the CDR3 reads TGTGCCAGCAGTTACTCGCCCGGGGAGCTGTTTTTT. It codes for CASSYSPGELFF.